The 26 T cell receptor beta chains reported below all come from one sample, sequenced in a study of cytomegalovirus exposure and HLA in healthy donors. In the PCR, 60 Vbeta and 13 Jbeta primers were used. Profiled with immunoSEQ multiplex PCR; TCRdb holds only in-frame clones, not every one. Among about 77,000 clones listed, 75% to 85% were seen once. Material: PBMCs. These receptor sequences come from a man aged 40-55 years in good health and CMV-seronegative.

This chain connects TRBV27 to TRBJ1-5; 7 nucleotides match TRBD1. Germline values: CDR1 MNHEY, CDR2 SMNVEV (reference sequence). CDR3 length: 14 residues. The trim removed 8 bases at V and 0 bases at J, leaving 4 bases unmatched. Here the CDR3 reads CASRGGLSNQPQHF. The CDR3 DNA reads TGTGCCAGCCGAGGGGGCCTTAGCAATCAGCCCCAGCATTTT.

The chain has TRBV27 and TRBJ2-2; 7 bases line up with TRBD2. The CDR3 is 16 amino acids. Germline-derived CDR1 and CDR2 are MNHEY and SMNVEV (reference sequence). V gave up 5 bases and J gave up 1 base; unmatched junction bases: 7. In DNA, the CDR3 is TGTGCCAGCAGTGCCTGGGGGGAGGGGAACACCGGGGAGCTGTTTTTT. Translated, it gives CASSAWGEGNTGELFF.

V is TRBV7-9 and J is TRBJ2-5; 8 nucleotides align to TRBD2. V shed 3 bases, J shed 5 bases, and the junction held 14 bases outside the gene matches. The CDR3 has 17 amino acids. Germline V gene data show CDR1 as SEHNR and CDR2 as FQNEAQ (reference sequence). Written as DNA, the CDR3 is TGTGCCAGCAGCTTCGGTGGGACCGGGGGGGCCGGGGAGACCCAGTACTTC. Translating gives CASSFGGTGGAGETQYF.

V and J are TRBV27 and TRBJ1-2; 8 nucleotides agree with TRBD1. J lost 8 bases, V lost 4 bases, and 9 bases had no gene match. CDR3 length equals 14 residues. Germline values: CDR1 MNHEY, CDR2 SMNVEV (reference sequence). CDR3 DNA sequence: TGTGCCAGCAGTTCACCCGGGACAGGTCACGGCTACACCTTC. Its protein product is CASSSPGTGHGYTF.

This clone was seen once. Distinct nucleotide sequences in the sample also encode this CDR3. The rearrangement uses TRBV30 and TRBJ1-2; tentative D call: TRBD1 (6 bases). CDR1 is GTSNPN, CDR2 SVGIG, per germline (reference sequence). With 0 bases removed from V and 7 bases from J, the gap between germline ends came to 9 bases. The CDR3 length is 12 residues. CDR3 bases: TGTGCCTGGAGTGTTGGGGGCGGTGGCTACACCTTC. This codes for CAWSVGGGGYTF. Looking up the rest from reference TRBV30 and TRBJ1-2 gives the full variable domain: SQTIHQWPATLVQPVGSPLSLECTVEGTSNPNLYWYRQAAGRGLQLLFYSVGIGQISSEVPQNLSASRPQDRQFILSSKKLLLSDSGFYLCAWSVGGGGYTFGSGTRLTVV.

The chain joins TRBV6-6 to TRBJ1-6; 8 bases agree with TRBD1. This CDR3 is built from 16 residues. CDR1 and CDR2 from the germline V gene are MNHNY and SVGAGI (reference sequence). V lost 6 bases, J lost 3 bases, and 7 bases stayed unmatched. This chain's CDR3 is CASRRTTGVYNSPLHF. DNA for the CDR3: TGTGCCAGCAGACGAACGACAGGGGTCTATAATTCACCCCTCCACTTT.

In its sample, this clone was seen a few times. In the same sample, other DNA sequences code for this CDR3. The rearrangement uses TRBV9 and TRBJ1-4; 7 bases line up with TRBD1. The CDR3 covers 14 residues. V was clipped by 0 bases and J by 5 bases; unmatched bases: 1. Germline V gene data show CDR1 as SGDLS and CDR2 as YYNGEE. As DNA, the CDR3 is TGTGCCAGCAGCGTAGGACAGGGAAATGAAAAACTGTTTTTT. This translates into CASSVGQGNEKLFF.

The V call is TRBV4-1, the J call TRBJ1-3; 7 nucleotides line up with TRBD1. The junction had 8 bases not matched to a gene; V was cut back by 4 bases and J by 2 bases. This CDR3 is 16 amino acids long. Germline V CDR1 and CDR2: MGHRA, YSYEKL. The CDR3 region is CASSLVQGGAGNTIYF. Written as DNA, the CDR3 is TGCGCCAGCAGCCTAGTGCAGGGGGGAGCTGGAAACACCATATATTTT.

This chain joins TRBV30 and TRBJ2-2, with a weak D call TRBD2 (7 bases). V dropped 0 bases and J dropped 4 bases, with 15 bases sitting between them. Looked up from germline, CDR1 is GTSNPN and CDR2 is SVGIG (reference sequence). This CDR3 is built from 16 residues. CDR3 DNA sequence: TGTGCCTGGAGTGTACGGGCGGGGGCGGTCACCGGGGAGCTGTTTTTT. It translates to CAWSVRAGAVTGELFF.

V gene TRBV28 combines with J gene TRBJ2-7, with a weak D call TRBD2 (6 bases). Deletions cut 8 bases from V and 0 bases from J, with 17 bases between. The CDR3 is 15 residues long. Per germline, CDR1 MDHEN and CDR2 SYDVKM. CDR3 sequence reads: CASSTAGGVSYEQYF. In DNA form, the CDR3 reads TGTGCCAGCTCAACCGCCGGAGGGGTCTCCTACGAGCAGTACTTC.

The chain links TRBV2 to TRBJ1-5; D perhaps matches TRBD1 (5 bases). V dropped 8 bases and J dropped 2 bases, with 16 bases sitting between them. The CDR3 contains 15 residues. Germline V gene sequence: CDR1 SNHLY, CDR2 FYNNEI. CDR3 sequence: CASDSSGDGNQPQHF. CDR3 nucleotides: TGTGCCAGCGATTCTAGCGGGGACGGCAATCAGCCCCAGCATTTT.

The chain joins TRBV5-1 to TRBJ2-5; the match to TRBD1 covers 10 bases. The CDR3 runs to 16 residues. The germline V gene has CDR1 SGHRS and CDR2 YFSETQ. V shed 4 bases and J 4 bases; nucleotides not matched to a gene: 10. CDR3 protein: CASSNLGQGKGETQYF. DNA of the CDR3: TGCGCCAGCAGCAACTTGGGACAGGGGAAGGGAGAGACCCAGTACTTC. Using reference TRBV5-1 and TRBJ2-5 for the parts outside the CDR3, the full variable domain is KAGVTQTPRYLIKTRGQQVTLSCSPISGHRSVSWYQQTPGQGLQFLFEYFSETQRNKGNFPGRFSGRQFSNSRSEMNVSTLELGDSALYLCASSNLGQGKGETQYFGPGTRLLVL.

V gene TRBV2 combines with J gene TRBJ1-2, with unresolved D. The V end lost 9 bases, the J end lost 0 bases, and 11 bases lay between the germline ends. Germline CDR1 and CDR2: SNHLY and FYNNEI. This CDR3 is built from 13 residues. The CDR3 coding sequence is TGTGCCAGAAGACTGACGGCTAACTATGGCTACACCTTC. Residues: CARRLTANYGYTF.

V and J are TRBV28 and TRBJ2-5; D gene ambiguous. The J call may be incorrect, as the DNA end agrees better with TRBJ2-7. The CDR3 is 14 amino acids. Germline V gene data show CDR1 as MDHEN and CDR2 as SYDVKM. CDR3 region: CASSLLTASYEQYF. The CDR3, as DNA: TGTGCCAGCAGTTTACTTACCGCGTCCTACGAGCAGTACTTC.

The chain links TRBV9 to TRBJ1-1; unclear D gene. V was pared by 1 base and J by 0 bases, with 4 bases between. The CDR3 has 13 amino acids. Germline CDR1 is SGDLS and CDR2 is YYNGEE. CDR3 DNA: TGTGCCAGCAGCGTAAGCATGAACACTGAAGCTTTCTTT. Amino acid sequence: CASSVSMNTEAFF.

This clone was seen a few times. The chain employs TRBV10-3 and TRBJ1-3; 9 bases are a match to TRBD1. The CDR3 contains 15 residues. Germline V gene lookup returns CDR1 ENHRY and CDR2 SYGVKD. The V and J ends lost 5 bases and 4 bases, in that order; junction bases with no gene match: 6. The CDR3 region has the DNA TGTGCCATCAGTCCACAGGGGGCGTACGGAAACACCATATATTTT. Its translation is CAISPQGAYGNTIYF.

This chain links TRBV20-1 with TRBJ2-5, with a weak D call TRBD1 (5 bases). Germline V gene sequence: CDR1 DFQATT, CDR2 SNEGSKA (reference sequence). The CDR3 is 10 amino acids. Deletions cut 6 bases from V and 7 bases from J, with 9 bases between. CDR3: CSAARVTQYF. DNA of the CDR3: TGCAGTGCCGCCAGGGTGACCCAGTACTTC.

The chain joins TRBV30 to TRBJ1-2, with 7 bases that match TRBD1. This CDR3 has 14 amino acids. From germline, CDR1 is GTSNPN and CDR2 SVGIG (reference sequence). The V and J ends lost 4 bases and 6 bases, in that order; junction bases with no gene match: 11. The CDR3 sequence: CAWTRQGGDHGYTF. The CDR3 DNA is TGTGCCTGGACCCGACAGGGAGGAGACCATGGCTACACCTTC.

In this sample, this clone turned up once. This sequence joins TRBV9 and TRBJ1-5; possibly TRBD1 for D (6 bases). The germline V gene encodes CDR1 SGDLS and CDR2 YYNGEE. Between the trimmed V and J ends, which lost 0 bases and 7 bases, there was a span of 14 bases. CDR3 size: 15 residues. The CDR3 region has the DNA TGTGCCAGCAGCGTAGTTACAGGGCGAAAACAGCCCCAGCATTTT. Residues: CASSVVTGRKQPQHF.

V and J are TRBV2 and TRBJ2-3; D is unresolved. This CDR3 contains 13 residues. Deletions cut 5 bases from V and 1 base from J, with 7 bases between. Germline assignment: CDR1 SNHLY and CDR2 FYNNEI. CDR3 amino acids: CASSSEGTDTQYF. The CDR3 nucleotides are TGTGCCAGCAGTTCCGAGGGCACAGATACGCAGTATTTT.

The chain carries TRBV7-9 and TRBJ2-5; 9 bases match TRBD1. Germline values: CDR1 SEHNR, CDR2 FQNEAQ (reference sequence). The CDR3 runs 15 residues. V was clipped by 7 bases and J by 1 base; unmatched bases: 7. CDR3 bases: TGTGCCAGCACCCGGACAGGGGTAGGCCAAGAGACCCAGTACTTC. Encoded protein: CASTRTGVGQETQYF.

This clone is medium-sized by share. This chain links TRBV6-5 with TRBJ1-1, with a weak D call TRBD1 (6 bases). The CDR3 has 14 residues. Trimming removed 8 bases at V and 3 bases at J, with 16 bases between. The V gene's germline CDR1 is MNHEY and CDR2 SVGAGI. Here the CDR3 reads CASLGSSGDTEAFF. The CDR3 DNA is TGTGCCAGCTTGGGATCGTCAGGGGACACTGAAGCTTTCTTT.

The gene calls are TRBV19 and TRBJ1-4; TRBD1 matches 7 bases. CDR1 is LNHDA, CDR2 SQIVND, per germline (reference sequence). V dropped 2 bases and J dropped 0; count of bases not matched to a gene: 0. This CDR3 is 15 amino acids long. The CDR3 DNA reads TGTGCCAGTAGTATAACAGGGGCAACTAATGAAAAACTGTTTTTT. Amino acids: CASSITGATNEKLFF.

The chain has TRBV9 and TRBJ2-2; TRBD2 is a possible D gene (5 bases). Germline CDR1 reads SGDLS; CDR2 reads YYNGEE. V was shortened by 0 bases and J by 0 bases, with 9 bases between the two germline ends. The CDR3 totals 16 residues. The CDR3 bases are TGTGCCAGCAGCGTAGGATCCGGGACGAACACCGGGGAGCTGTTTTTT. Translated: CASSVGSGTNTGELFF.

As to this clone: An end of the junction does not agree with germline; a read error may underlie this. The rearrangement joins TRBV7-9 to TRBJ1-6, with TRBD1 as a possible D gene (5 bases). The CDR3 runs to 18 residues. The germline V gene encodes CDR1 SEHNR and CDR2 FQNEAQ (reference sequence). The CDR3 nucleotides read TGTTCCAGCAGCTTTAGCGGGACGGCGAGCTCCTATAATTCACCCCTCCACTTT. This codes for CSSSFSGTASSYNSPLHF.

This chain connects TRBV27 to TRBJ1-6; a possible D gene is TRBD1 (5 bases). Germline-derived CDR1 and CDR2 are MNHEY and SMNVEV (reference sequence). There are 13 residues in the CDR3. Trimming removed 6 bases from V and 5 bases from J, with 8 bases in between. The CDR3 nucleotides are TGTGCCAGCAGGGGGGGAAATAATTCACCCCTCCACTTT. It yields the protein CASRGGNNSPLHF.